These 27 T cell receptor beta chains originate from one sample sequenced in a study of memory CD4+ T cells and cytomegalovirus serostatus. The sort gate was single viable CD3+CD4+CD8-CD45RO+ cells for memory CD4+ T cells. TCRdb keeps only in-frame clones here, not all; method: immunoSEQ multiplex PCR. The sample has approximately 52,000 clones, 78% seen once. Sequenced: memory CD4+ T cells from blood. The receptors originated from an adult in good health and CMV-seronegative.

In nucleotides, the CDR3 is TGTGCCAGCAGCTTAAATAATCAGCCCCAGCATTTT. This encodes CASSLNNQPQHF. This rearrangement joins TRBV7-2 to TRBJ1-5, with D unresolved. Germline V lookup: CDR1 SGHTA, CDR2 FQGNSA. The CDR3 length is 12 residues. Deletions cut 2 bases from V and 4 bases from J, with 3 bases between.

This clone was picked up a small number of times. The chain couples TRBV5-1 to TRBJ1-6, with D possibly TRBD1 on 6 matching bases. This CDR3 is 15 amino acids long. Germline CDR1 and CDR2: SGHRS and YFSETQ. The germline V and J ends were trimmed by 1 base and 10 bases, with 15 bases remaining between them. The CDR3 region is CASSLRLQGESPLHF. The CDR3 nucleotides are TGCGCCAGCAGCTTGAGACTACAGGGAGAATCACCCCTCCACTTT.

The rearrangement uses TRBV28 and TRBJ1-5; unclear D gene. Germline V gene lookup returns CDR1 MDHEN and CDR2 SYDVKM. This CDR3 region has 16 residues. The ends were cut back, 1 base at V and 6 bases at J, with 16 bases in the middle. The CDR3 nucleotides read TGTGCCAGCAGTTTATTGGGCCAGGATTATGTTCAGCCCCAGCATTTT. Its protein product is CASSLLGQDYVQPQHF.

The chain has TRBV12-5 and TRBJ1-6, with D possibly matching TRBD1 (5 bases). Germline lookup yields CDR1 LGHNT and CDR2 FRNRAP. With 1 base removed from V and 7 bases from J, the gap between germline ends came to 11 bases. The CDR3 has 15 residues. In nucleotides, the CDR3 is TGTGCTAGTGGTTTGGATCGGGGCTGGAATTCACCCCTCCACTTT. It translates to CASGLDRGWNSPLHF.

The rearrangement links TRBV28 to TRBJ2-1, with TRBD2 identical over 8 bases. CDR3 length: 14 residues. Unmatched junction bases numbered 9, after V lost 7 bases and J lost 7 bases. Germline V lookup: CDR1 MDHEN, CDR2 SYDVKM. CDR3 sequence (DNA): TGTGCCAGCACTCCCGGGGGGGAACGAAATGAGCAGTTCTTC. Protein: CASTPGGERNEQFF.

The V call is TRBV5-1, the J call TRBJ1-5, with 10 bases identical to TRBD1. Trimming at V came to 4 bases and at J to 6 bases, leaving 4 bases not matched to a gene. The CDR3 totals 14 residues. Germline-derived CDR1 and CDR2 are SGHRS and YFSETQ. The CDR3 sequence: CASSQTGGGQPQHF. The CDR3 DNA sequence: TGCGCCAGCAGCCAGACAGGGGGCGGTCAGCCCCAGCATTTT.

The CDR3 coding sequence is TGCGCCAGCAGCCCGGCCCCCGGGCCCTCTGGGGCCAACGTCCTGACTTTC. It codes for CASSPAPGPSGANVLTF. This chain uses TRBV5-1 with TRBJ2-6; D is unresolved. V was cut by 4 bases and J by 0 bases, with 14 bases left in between. The CDR3 has 17 amino acids. Germline CDR1 reads SGHRS; CDR2 reads YFSETQ.

The rearrangement joins TRBV5-1 to TRBJ1-1; TRBD1 matches 7 bases. This CDR3 has 13 amino acids. The V and J ends lost 4 bases and 4 bases, in that order; junction bases with no gene match: 4. Germline V gene sequence: CDR1 SGHRS, CDR2 YFSETQ. The CDR3 DNA sequence: TGCGCCAGCAGCATTACAGGGGCCACTGAAGCTTTCTTT. This encodes CASSITGATEAFF.

The chain carries TRBV4-2 and TRBJ2-6; tentative D call: TRBD1 (5 bases). Trimming cost V 3 bases and J 0 bases, with 9 bases left between them. The CDR3 is 16 amino acids. Germline V CDR1 and CDR2: LGHNA, YNFKEQ. CDR3: CASSQQGSSGANVLTF. CDR3 DNA: TGTGCCAGCAGCCAGCAGGGAAGCTCTGGGGCCAACGTCCTGACTTTC.

The chain carries TRBV30 and TRBJ2-7; TRBD2 agrees at 8 bases. The CDR3 covers 14 residues. Germline values: CDR1 GTSNPN, CDR2 SVGIG (reference sequence). V lost 0 bases, J lost 3 bases, and 4 bases stayed unmatched. The DNA for the CDR3 is TGTGCCTGGAGTGTAGGTCTAGCGGGCTACGAGCAGTACTTC. This gives the protein CAWSVGLAGYEQYF.

There are a few counts of this clone. The genes are TRBV7-6 and TRBJ2-2; weak D call: TRBD1 (6 bases). The V and J ends lost 0 bases and 0 bases respectively, with 17 bases between them. Germline-derived CDR1 and CDR2 are SGHVS and FNYEAQ. The CDR3 extends over 19 amino acids. This CDR3 is CASSLALAGASANTGELFF. The DNA for the CDR3 is TGTGCCAGCAGCTTAGCGCTGGCAGGGGCGTCCGCGAACACCGGGGAGCTGTTTTTT.

This chain joins TRBV10-3 and TRBJ2-7; 7 bases map to TRBD1. Losses at the gene ends were 0 bases for V and 1 base for J; bases not matched to a gene: 0. Germline CDR1 is ENHRY and CDR2 is SYGVKD. The CDR3 runs to 14 residues. CDR3 region: CAISESGQSYEQYF. The CDR3 nucleotides are TGTGCCATCAGTGAGTCGGGACAGTCCTACGAGCAGTACTTC.

The chain links TRBV15 to TRBJ2-2, with TRBD2 identical over 9 bases. CDR1 and CDR2 (germline): LNHNV, YYDKDF (reference sequence). The CDR3 has 15 amino acids. The trim removed 6 bases at V and 5 bases at J, leaving 7 bases unmatched. The CDR3 region is CATSKSGGTTGELFF. Here the CDR3 DNA reads TGTGCCACCAGTAAAAGCGGGGGGACTACCGGGGAGCTGTTTTTT.

DNA for the CDR3: TGCGCCAGCAGCAGGGACTTCCCAGATACGCAGTATTTT. It yields the protein CASSRDFPDTQYF. The chain employs TRBV5-1 and TRBJ2-3; D may be TRBD2 (6 bases). Germline lookup yields CDR1 SGHRS and CDR2 YFSETQ. CDR3 size: 13 residues. The ends were cut back, 4 bases at V and 4 bases at J, with 10 bases in the middle.

This chain connects TRBV6-1 to TRBJ1-3; D call uncertain. The CDR3 covers 15 residues. Trimming took off 1 base at V and 1 base at J, with 8 bases between the two ends. CDR1 and CDR2 from the germline V gene are MNHNS and SASEGT. The CDR3 sequence: CASSEGLYSGNTIYF. The CDR3 DNA is TGTGCCAGCAGTGAAGGGTTATATTCTGGAAACACCATATATTTT.

V is TRBV2 and J is TRBJ1-2; 9 bases are shared with TRBD1. CDR3 length: 14 amino acids. Looked up from germline, CDR1 is SNHLY and CDR2 is FYNNEI. Trimming took 5 bases from V and 1 from J; bases not matched to a gene: 2. CDR3 region: CASSRDRDNYGYTF. CDR3 nucleotide sequence: TGTGCCAGCAGTCGGGACAGGGATAACTATGGCTACACCTTC.

The V and J genes are TRBV2 and TRBJ2-5; 14 bases line up with TRBD2. The germline gives CDR1 SNHLY, CDR2 FYNNEI. The CDR3 runs to 16 residues. J was trimmed by 1 base and V by 6 bases; bases with no gene match: 4. Here the CDR3 DNA reads TGTGCCAGCAGGGGGACTAGCGGGGGCCTCCAAGAGACCCAGTACTTC. Residues: CASRGTSGGLQETQYF.

This chain connects TRBV19 to TRBJ1-5, with D unresolved. The germline gives CDR1 LNHDA, CDR2 SQIVND (reference sequence). The V and J ends lost 4 bases and 5 bases respectively, with 18 bases between them. The CDR3 is made up of 16 amino acids. CDR3 loop: CASSKRPLLPDQPQHF. CDR3 coding DNA: TGTGCCAGTAGTAAGAGGCCCCTCCTACCCGATCAGCCCCAGCATTTT. Using reference TRBV19 and TRBJ1-5 for the parts outside the CDR3, the full variable domain is DGGITQSPKYLFRKEGQNVTLSCEQNLNHDAMYWYRQDPGQGLRLIYYSQIVNDFQKGDIAEGYSVSREKKESFPLTVTSAQKNPTAFYLCASSKRPLLPDQPQHFGDGTRLSIL.

This clone has only a few counts. The gene calls are TRBV6-6 and TRBJ2-2; no firm D call. Trimming shortened V by 0 bases and J by 1 base, and 6 bases separated the two germline ends. The CDR3 consists of 15 residues. The V gene's germline CDR1 is MNHNY and CDR2 SVGAGI (reference sequence). The CDR3: CASSYSEWNTGELFF. The CDR3 DNA reads as TGTGCCAGCAGTTACTCGGAATGGAACACCGGGGAGCTGTTTTTT.

The CDR3 sequence is CASSDGTMNTEAFF. CDR3 nucleotide sequence: TGTGCCAGTTCAGACGGAACGATGAACACTGAAGCTTTCTTT. V and J are TRBV19 and TRBJ1-1; D ambiguous. Germline CDR1 reads LNHDA; CDR2 reads SQIVND (reference sequence). V lost 8 bases and J 0 bases, leaving 13 bases between the germline ends. The CDR3 extends over 14 amino acids.

The rearrangement uses TRBV19 and TRBJ2-7; 11 positions agree with TRBD1. Looked up from germline, CDR1 is LNHDA and CDR2 is SQIVND (reference sequence). The junction had 6 bases not matched to a gene; V was cut back by 9 bases and J by 2 bases. The CDR3 is made up of 14 amino acids. CDR3 sequence reads: CASEPGQGAYEQYF. DNA for the CDR3: TGTGCCAGCGAACCGGGACAGGGGGCCTACGAGCAGTACTTC.

The rearrangement links TRBV7-2 to TRBJ2-2; D is undetermined. V was trimmed by 4 bases and J by 9 bases, leaving 9 bases between them. Germline CDR1 reads SGHTA; CDR2 reads FQGNSA. CDR3 length equals 12 residues. The CDR3 loop is CASSYGPWELFF. The CDR3, as DNA: TGTGCCAGCAGCTACGGGCCATGGGAGCTGTTTTTT.

The V and J genes are TRBV18 and TRBJ2-7; no definite D call. The CDR3 has 12 amino acids. The V end lost 4 bases, the J end lost 3 bases, and 7 bases lay between the germline ends. CDR1 and CDR2 (germline): KGHSH, LQKENI. CDR3 loop: CASSLADYEQYF. CDR3 sequence (DNA): TGTGCCAGCTCACTCGCCGACTACGAGCAGTACTTC.

The J gene is TRBJ2-7, the V gene TRBV29-1; a weak D match, TRBD2 (5 bases). Between the trimmed V and J ends, which lost 6 bases and 4 bases, there was a span of 13 bases. Germline V gene data show CDR1 as SQVTM and CDR2 as ANQGSEA. The CDR3 consists of 12 residues. The CDR3 DNA reads as TGCAGCGTAGAGGGAAGAGGGTACGAGCAGTACTTC. Amino acid sequence: CSVEGRGYEQYF.

Only one count was recorded for this clone. The J gene is TRBJ2-7, the V gene TRBV18; the match to TRBD2 covers 9 bases. Per germline, CDR1 KGHSH and CDR2 LQKENI. The CDR3 is 19 residues long. J was trimmed by 4 bases and V by 3 bases; bases with no gene match: 19. The CDR3: CASSPGIRTVTSGRYEQYF. The CDR3 bases are TGTGCCAGCTCACCGGGTATCCGGACGGTAACTAGCGGGCGGTACGAGCAGTACTTC. Together with reference TRBV18 and TRBJ2-7, the CDR3 gives the full variable domain: NAGVMQNPRHLVRRRGQEARLRCSPMKGHSHVYWYRQLPEEGLKFMVYLQKENIIDESGMPKERFSAEFPKEGPSILRIQQVVRGDSAAYFCASSPGIRTVTSGRYEQYFGPGTRLTVT.

The genes are TRBV6-6 and TRBJ1-4, with D possibly matching TRBD1 (6 bases). CDR1 and CDR2 (germline): MNHNY, SVGAGI (reference sequence). The V gene lost 2 bases and the J gene lost 6 bases, with 16 bases spanning the gap. The CDR3 runs 16 residues. The CDR3 DNA follows: TGTGCCAGCAGTTACCCGGGACTCGCAGGGGATGAAAAACTGTTTTTT. Translation: CASSYPGLAGDEKLFF.

The chain employs TRBV10-3 and TRBJ1-1, with 12 bases that match TRBD1. The V and J ends lost 6 bases and 1 base, in that order; junction bases with no gene match: 9. The CDR3 spans 17 residues. CDR1 ENHRY and CDR2 SYGVKD come from the germline V gene. CDR3 loop: CAIRAGTGGNPNTEAFF. For the CDR3, the DNA is TGTGCCATCAGGGCCGGGACAGGGGGCAATCCGAACACTGAAGCTTTCTTT.